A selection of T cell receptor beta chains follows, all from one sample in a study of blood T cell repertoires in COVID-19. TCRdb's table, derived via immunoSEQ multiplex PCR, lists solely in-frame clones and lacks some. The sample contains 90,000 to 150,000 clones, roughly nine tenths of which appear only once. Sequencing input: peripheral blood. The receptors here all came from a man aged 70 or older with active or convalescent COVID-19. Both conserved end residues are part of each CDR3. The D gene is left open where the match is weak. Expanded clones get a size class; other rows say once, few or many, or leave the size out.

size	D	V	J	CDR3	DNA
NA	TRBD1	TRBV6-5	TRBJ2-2	CASSYGQGLAGELFF	TGTGCCAGCAGTTACGGACAGGGTCTGGCCGGGGAGCTGTTTTTT
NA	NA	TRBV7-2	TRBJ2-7	CASSLAVGQGGAYEQYF	TGTGCCAGCAGCTTAGCAGTAGGGCAGGGAGGCGCCTACGAGCAGTACTTC
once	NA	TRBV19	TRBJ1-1	CASSDRPNTEAFF	TGTGCCAGTAGCGACAGACCGAACACTGAAGCTTTCTTT
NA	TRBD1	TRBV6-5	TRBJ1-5	CASRPDRARNQPQHF	TGTGCCAGCAGACCAGACAGGGCCCGCAATCAGCCCCAGCATTTT
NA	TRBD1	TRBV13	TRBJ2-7	CASSLGTGISYEQYF	TGTGCCAGCAGCTTAGGGACAGGGATCTCCTACGAGCAGTACTTC
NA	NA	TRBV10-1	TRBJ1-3	CASRDSHFELPGNTIYF	TGCGCCAGCAGGGACAGCCACTTTGAACTTCCTGGAAACACCATATATTTT
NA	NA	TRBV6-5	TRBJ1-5	CASIGPGDQPQHF	TGTGCCAGCATAGGGCCAGGGGACCAGCCCCAGCATTTT
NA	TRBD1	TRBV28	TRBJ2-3	CASSPSTGAKFTQYF	TGTGCCAGCAGTCCCTCGACAGGGGCAAAGTTCACGCAGTATTTT
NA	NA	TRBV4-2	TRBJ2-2	CASSSRTGELFF	TGTGCCAGCAGCTCACGGACCGGGGAGCTGTTTTTT
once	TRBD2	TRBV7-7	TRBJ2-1	CASSPGGRSSYNEQFF	TGTGCTAGCAGTCCAGGCGGGAGGAGCTCCTACAATGAGCAGTTCTTC
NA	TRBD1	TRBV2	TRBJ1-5	CACQGGYSNQPQHF	TGTGCCTGCCAGGGGGGATATAGCAATCAGCCCCAGCATTTT
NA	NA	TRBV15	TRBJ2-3	CATSTGADTQYF	TGTGCCACCTCAACGGGGGCAGATACGCAGTATTTT
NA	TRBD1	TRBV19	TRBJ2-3	CASRWGQPADTQYF	TGTGCCAGTAGATGGGGACAGCCCGCGGATACGCAGTATTTT
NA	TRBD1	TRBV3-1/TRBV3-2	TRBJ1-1	CASRTQQGAKVEAFF	TGTGCCAGCAGAACCCAACAGGGGGCGAAGGTAGAAGCTTTCTTT
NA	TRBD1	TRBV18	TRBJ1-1	CASSLGTGGDTEAFF	TGTGCCAGCTCACTCGGGACAGGGGGGGACACTGAAGCTTTCTTT
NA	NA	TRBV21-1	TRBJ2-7	CASSKKPTGVAYEQYF	TGTGCCAGCAGCAAGAAACCGACAGGGGTAGCCTACGAGCAGTACTTC
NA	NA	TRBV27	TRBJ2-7	CASSAVMQGGYEQYF	TGTGCCAGCAGTGCCGTAATGCAGGGAGGTTACGAGCAGTACTTC
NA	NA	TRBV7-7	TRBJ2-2	CASSLTDFANTGELFF	TGTGCTAGCAGCTTGACGGACTTCGCGAACACCGGGGAGCTGTTTTTT
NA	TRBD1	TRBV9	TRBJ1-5	CASSETGANNQPQHF	TGTGCCAGCAGCGAGACAGGGGCGAACAATCAGCCCCAGCATTTT
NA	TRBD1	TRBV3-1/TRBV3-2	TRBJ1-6	CASSGGGTGKPLHF	TGTGCCAGCAGCGGTGGTGGGACAGGGAAACCCCTCCACTTT
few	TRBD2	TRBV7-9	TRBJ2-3	CASSPAGLAGGDTQYF	TGTGCCAGCAGCCCCGCGGGACTAGCGGGAGGAGATACGCAGTATTTT
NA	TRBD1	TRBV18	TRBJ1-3	CASSSTGDASGNTIYF	TGTGCCAGCTCATCTACAGGGGACGCCTCTGGAAACACCATATATTTT
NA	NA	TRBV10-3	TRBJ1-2	CAISQTEMDGYTF	TGTGCCATCAGCCAGACAGAGATGGATGGCTACACCTTC
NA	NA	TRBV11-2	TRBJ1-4	CASSSPVVNEKLFF	TGTGCCAGCAGTTCACCGGTAGTAAATGAAAAACTGTTTTTT
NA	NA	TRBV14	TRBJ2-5	CASSQSEETQYF	TGTGCCAGCAGCCAATCGGAGGAGACCCAGTACTTC
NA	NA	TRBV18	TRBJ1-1	CASSPEGWEMNTEAFF	TGTGCCAGCTCACCGGAGGGGTGGGAGATGAACACTGAAGCTTTCTTT
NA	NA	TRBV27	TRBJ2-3	CASRRSDGDTQYF	TGTGCCAGCCGGCGGTCCGACGGGGATACGCAGTATTTT
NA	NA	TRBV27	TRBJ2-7	CASSFGTGLVSSYEQYF	TGTGCCAGCAGTTTCGGAACAGGGCTAGTCTCCTCCTACGAGCAGTACTTC
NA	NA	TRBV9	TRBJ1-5	CASSPGLKGQPQHF	TGTGCCAGCAGCCCGGGACTAAAGGGCCAGCCCCAGCATTTT
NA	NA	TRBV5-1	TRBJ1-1	CASSSKTVNTEAFF	TGCGCCAGCAGCTCCAAAACAGTGAACACTGAAGCTTTCTTT
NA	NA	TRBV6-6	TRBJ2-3	CASSYPRGKGADTQYF	TGTGCCAGCAGTTACCCTCGCGGGAAAGGGGCAGATACGCAGTATTTT
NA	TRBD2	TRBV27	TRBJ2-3	CASSPDPSGRWDTQYF	TGTGCCAGCAGTCCGGACCCTAGCGGGAGGTGGGATACGCAGTATTTT
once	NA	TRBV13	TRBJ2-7	CASSPPRDYEQYF	TGTGCCAGCAGCCCCCCGAGAGACTACGAGCAGTACTTC
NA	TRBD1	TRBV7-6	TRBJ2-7	CASSGPGQGGNEQYF	TGTGCCAGCAGCGGTCCGGGACAGGGTGGGAACGAGCAGTACTTC
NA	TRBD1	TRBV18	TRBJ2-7	CASSSRDSLSYEQYF	TGTGCCAGCTCAAGCCGGGACAGCCTCTCCTACGAGCAGTACTTC
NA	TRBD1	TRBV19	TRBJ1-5	CASTPTGGSNQPQHF	TGTGCCAGTACCCCGACAGGGGGTAGCAATCAGCCCCAGCATTTT
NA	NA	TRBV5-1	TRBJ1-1	CASSRGHGDTEAFF	TGCGCCAGCAGCAGGGGACACGGCGACACTGAAGCTTTCTTT
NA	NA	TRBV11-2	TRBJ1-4	CASSSGETNEKLFF	TGTGCCAGCAGCTCAGGGGAGACTAATGAAAAACTGTTTTTT
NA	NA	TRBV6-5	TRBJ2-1	CASSYGPKQFF	TGTGCCAGCAGTTACGGGCCGAAGCAGTTCTTC
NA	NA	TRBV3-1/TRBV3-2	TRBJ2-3	CASSQVGQGPTTDTQYF	TGTGCCAGCAGCCAAGTAGGTCAGGGGCCTACCACAGATACGCAGTATTTT
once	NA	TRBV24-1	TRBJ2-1	CATSTAGNEQFF	TGTGCCACCAGTACAGCGGGTAATGAGCAGTTCTTC
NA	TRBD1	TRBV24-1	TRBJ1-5	CATSGDSNNQPQHF	TGTGCCACCAGCGGGGACAGCAACAATCAGCCCCAGCATTTT
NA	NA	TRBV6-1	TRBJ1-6	CASSEIPNRGQHSPLHF	TGTGCCAGCAGTGAAATCCCTAATCGGGGTCAACATTCACCCCTCCACTTT
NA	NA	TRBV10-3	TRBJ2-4	CAISEGGDGAKNIQYF	TGTGCCATCAGTGAGGGAGGGGATGGAGCCAAAAACATTCAGTACTTC
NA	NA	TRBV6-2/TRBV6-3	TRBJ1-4	CASSYWQGWATNEKLFF	TGTGCCAGCAGTTATTGGCAGGGTTGGGCAACTAATGAAAAACTGTTTTTT
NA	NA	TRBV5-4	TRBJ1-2	CASSPDGGYGYTF	TGTGCCAGCAGCCCCGATGGAGGCTATGGCTACACCTTC
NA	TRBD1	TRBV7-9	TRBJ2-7	CASSPPDRVGEQYF	TGTGCCAGCAGCCCCCCGGACAGGGTTGGAGAGCAGTACTTC
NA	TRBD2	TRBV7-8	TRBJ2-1	CASSFRASGPDEQFF	TGTGCCAGCAGCTTCAGGGCTAGCGGGCCGGATGAGCAGTTCTTC